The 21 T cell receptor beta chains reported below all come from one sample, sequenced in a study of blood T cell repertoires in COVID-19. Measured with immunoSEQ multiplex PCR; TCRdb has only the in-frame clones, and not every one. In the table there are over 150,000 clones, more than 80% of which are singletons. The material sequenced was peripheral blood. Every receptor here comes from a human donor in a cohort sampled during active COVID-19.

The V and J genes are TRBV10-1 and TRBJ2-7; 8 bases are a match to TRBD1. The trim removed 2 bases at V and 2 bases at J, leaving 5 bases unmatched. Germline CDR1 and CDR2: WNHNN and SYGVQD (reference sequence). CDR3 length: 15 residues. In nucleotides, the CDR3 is TGCGCCAGCAGTGAGGGGACAGGATCTCCCTACGAGCAGTACTTC. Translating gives CASSEGTGSPYEQYF.

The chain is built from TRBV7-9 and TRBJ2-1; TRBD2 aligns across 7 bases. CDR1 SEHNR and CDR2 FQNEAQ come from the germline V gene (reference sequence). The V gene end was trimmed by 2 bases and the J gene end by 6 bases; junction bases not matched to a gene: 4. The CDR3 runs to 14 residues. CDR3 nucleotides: TGTGCCAGCAGCTTACCAGCGGGGTTCAATGAGCAGTTCTTC. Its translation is CASSLPAGFNEQFF. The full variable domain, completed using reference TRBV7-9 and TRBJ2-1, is DTGVSQNPRHKITKRGQNVTFRCDPISEHNRLYWYRQTLGQGPEFLTYFQNEAQLEKSRLLSDRFSAERPKGSFSTLEIQRTEQGDSAMYLCASSLPAGFNEQFFGPGTRLTVL.

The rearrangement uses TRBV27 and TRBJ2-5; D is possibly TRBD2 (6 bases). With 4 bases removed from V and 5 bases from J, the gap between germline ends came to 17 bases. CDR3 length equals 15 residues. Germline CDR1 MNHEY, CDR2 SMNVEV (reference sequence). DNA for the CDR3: TGTGCCAGCAGTTCCACGCCCAGGGCGGGGGAGACCCAGTACTTC. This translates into CASSSTPRAGETQYF.

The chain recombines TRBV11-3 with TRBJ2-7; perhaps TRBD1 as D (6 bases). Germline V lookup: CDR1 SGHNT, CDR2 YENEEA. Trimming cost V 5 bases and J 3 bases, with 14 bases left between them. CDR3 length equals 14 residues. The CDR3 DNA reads TGTGCCAGCAGCCCCGGGACACAAAACTACGAGCAGTACTTC. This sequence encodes CASSPGTQNYEQYF.

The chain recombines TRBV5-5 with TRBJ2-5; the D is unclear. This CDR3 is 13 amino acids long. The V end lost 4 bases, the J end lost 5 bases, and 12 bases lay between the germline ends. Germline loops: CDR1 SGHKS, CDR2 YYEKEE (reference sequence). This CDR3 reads CASSEMVLETQYF. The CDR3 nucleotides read TGTGCCAGCAGCGAGATGGTCCTGGAGACCCAGTACTTC.

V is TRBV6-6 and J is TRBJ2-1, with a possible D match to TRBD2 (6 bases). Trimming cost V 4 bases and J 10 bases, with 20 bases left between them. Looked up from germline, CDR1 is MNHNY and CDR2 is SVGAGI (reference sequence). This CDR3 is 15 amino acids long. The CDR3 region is CASSSPTRPGEEQFF. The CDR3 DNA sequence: TGTGCCAGCAGTTCGCCGACTAGGCCGGGGGAGGAGCAGTTCTTC.

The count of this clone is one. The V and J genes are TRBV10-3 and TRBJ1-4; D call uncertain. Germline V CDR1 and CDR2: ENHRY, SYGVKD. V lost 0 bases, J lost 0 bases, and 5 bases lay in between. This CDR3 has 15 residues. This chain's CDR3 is CAISESRTTNEKLFF. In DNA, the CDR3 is TGTGCCATCAGTGAGTCGAGAACAACTAATGAAAAACTGTTTTTT.

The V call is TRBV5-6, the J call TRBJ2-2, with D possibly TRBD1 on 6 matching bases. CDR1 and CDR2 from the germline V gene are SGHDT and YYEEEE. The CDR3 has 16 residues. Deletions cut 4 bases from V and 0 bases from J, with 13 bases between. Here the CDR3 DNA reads TGTGCCAGCAGCGAGGACAGATATACGAACACCGGGGAGCTGTTTTTT. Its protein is CASSEDRYTNTGELFF. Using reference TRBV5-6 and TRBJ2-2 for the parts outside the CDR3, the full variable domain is DAGVTQSPTHLIKTRGQQVTLRCSPKSGHDTVSWYQQALGQGPQFIFQYYEEEERQRGNFPDRFSGHQFPNYSSELNVNALLLGDSALYLCASSEDRYTNTGELFFGEGSRLTVL.

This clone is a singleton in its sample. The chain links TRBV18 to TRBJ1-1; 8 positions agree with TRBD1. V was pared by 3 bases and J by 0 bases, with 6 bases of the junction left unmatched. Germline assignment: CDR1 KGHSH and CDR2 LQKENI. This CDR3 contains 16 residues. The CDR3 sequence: CASSPGTGSLNTEAFF. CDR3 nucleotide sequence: TGTGCCAGCTCACCCGGGACAGGTAGTTTGAACACTGAAGCTTTCTTT.

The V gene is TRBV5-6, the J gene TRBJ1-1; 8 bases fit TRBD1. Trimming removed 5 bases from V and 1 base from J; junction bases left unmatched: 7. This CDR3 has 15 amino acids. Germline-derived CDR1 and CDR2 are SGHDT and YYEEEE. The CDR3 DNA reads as TGTGCCAGCAGTTCCGTTGGGACAGGGAACACTGAAGCTTTCTTT. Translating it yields CASSSVGTGNTEAFF.

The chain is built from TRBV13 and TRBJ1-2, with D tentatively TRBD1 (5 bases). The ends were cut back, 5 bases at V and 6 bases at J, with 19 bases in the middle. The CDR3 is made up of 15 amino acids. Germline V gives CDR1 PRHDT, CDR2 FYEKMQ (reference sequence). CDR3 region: CASSLGRGLQDGYTF. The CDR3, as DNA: TGTGCCAGCAGCCTCGGAAGGGGATTACAGGATGGCTACACCTTC.

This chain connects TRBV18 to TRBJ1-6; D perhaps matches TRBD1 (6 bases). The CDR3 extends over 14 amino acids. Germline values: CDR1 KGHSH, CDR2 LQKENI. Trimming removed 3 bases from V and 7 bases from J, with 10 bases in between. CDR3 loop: CASSPGQTNSPLHF. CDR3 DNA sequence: TGTGCCAGCTCACCCGGACAGACAAATTCACCCCTCCACTTT.

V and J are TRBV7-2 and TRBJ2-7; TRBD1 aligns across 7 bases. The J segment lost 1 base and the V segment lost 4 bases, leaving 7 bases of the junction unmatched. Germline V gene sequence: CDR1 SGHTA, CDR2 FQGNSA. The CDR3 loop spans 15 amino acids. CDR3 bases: TGTGCCAGCAGCTCGAAGGACAGGTCATCCTACGAGCAGTACTTC. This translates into CASSSKDRSSYEQYF.

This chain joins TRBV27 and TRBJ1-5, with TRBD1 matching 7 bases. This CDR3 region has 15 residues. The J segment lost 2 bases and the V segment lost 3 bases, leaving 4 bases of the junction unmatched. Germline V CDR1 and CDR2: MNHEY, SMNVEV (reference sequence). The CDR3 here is CASSLGTGGNQPQHF. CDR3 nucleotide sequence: TGTGCCAGCAGTTTGGGAACAGGGGGCAATCAGCCCCAGCATTTT.

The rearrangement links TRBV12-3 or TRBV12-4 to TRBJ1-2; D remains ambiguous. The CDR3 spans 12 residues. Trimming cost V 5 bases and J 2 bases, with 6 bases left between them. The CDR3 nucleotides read TGTGCCAGCAGTCCGAGGAACTATGGCTACACCTTC. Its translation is CASSPRNYGYTF.

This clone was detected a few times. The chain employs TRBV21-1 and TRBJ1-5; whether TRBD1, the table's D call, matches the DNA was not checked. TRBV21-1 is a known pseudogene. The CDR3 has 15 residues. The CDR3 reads CASNLDRAHNQPQHF. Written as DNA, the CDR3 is TGTGCCAGCAATCTGGACAGGGCCCACAATCAGCCCCAGCATTTT.

The CDR3 DNA reads as TGTGCCAGCAGTGTGGGACTAGCGGGGGGGACAGATACGCAGTATTTT. Protein product: CASSVGLAGGTDTQYF. The chain joins TRBV6-1 to TRBJ2-3; 16 bases map to TRBD2. Germline trimming cut 4 bases from V and 3 bases from J; bases unmatched to any gene: 1. The CDR3 contains 16 residues. CDR1 MNHNS and CDR2 SASEGT come from the germline V gene.

CDR3 amino acids: CASSEELAGGLYNEQFF. CDR3 in DNA: TGTGCCAGCAGTGAGGAACTAGCGGGGGGGCTCTACAATGAGCAGTTCTTC. This chain joins TRBV2 and TRBJ2-1; 13 positions agree with TRBD2. CDR3 length: 17 residues. Germline trimming cut 3 bases from V and 3 bases from J; bases unmatched to any gene: 5. CDR1 SNHLY and CDR2 FYNNEI come from the germline V gene.

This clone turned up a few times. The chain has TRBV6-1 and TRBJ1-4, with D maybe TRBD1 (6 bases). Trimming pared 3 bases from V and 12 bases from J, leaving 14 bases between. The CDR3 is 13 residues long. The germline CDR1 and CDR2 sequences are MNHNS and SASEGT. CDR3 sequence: CASSEMGARELFF. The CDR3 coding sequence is TGTGCCAGCAGTGAGATGGGGGCGAGGGAACTGTTTTTT.

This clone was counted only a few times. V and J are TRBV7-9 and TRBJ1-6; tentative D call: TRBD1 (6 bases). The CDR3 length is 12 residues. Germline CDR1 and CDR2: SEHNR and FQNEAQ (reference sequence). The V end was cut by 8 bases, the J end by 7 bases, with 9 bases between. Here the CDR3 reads CASGTGNSPLHF. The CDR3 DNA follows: TGTGCCAGCGGAACAGGGAATTCACCCCTCCACTTT. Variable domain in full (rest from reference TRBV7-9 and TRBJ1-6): DTGVSQNPRHKITKRGQNVTFRCDPISEHNRLYWYRQTLGQGPEFLTYFQNEAQLEKSRLLSDRFSAERPKGSFSTLEIQRTEQGDSAMYLCASGTGNSPLHFGNGTRLTVT.

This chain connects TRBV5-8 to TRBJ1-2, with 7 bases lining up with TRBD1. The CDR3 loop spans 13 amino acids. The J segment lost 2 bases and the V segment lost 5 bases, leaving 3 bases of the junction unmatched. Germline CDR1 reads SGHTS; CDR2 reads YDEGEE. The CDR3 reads CASSETGNYGYTF. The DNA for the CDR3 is TGTGCCAGCAGTGAGACAGGGAACTATGGCTACACCTTC.